This TCR beta chain was sequenced for a study of T cell responses to AZD1222 COVID-19 vaccine. Concerning this clone: The target antigen is unknown.

Study outcomes and limitations: The CD4 TCRs associated with vaccination extended across spike and predominated at 160-218 and 743-854. Clonal diversity was possibly underestimated, and the donors were mostly white British, with more females.

The V end lost 5 bases, the J end lost 3 bases, and 5 bases lay between the germline ends. Germline CDR1 DFQATT, CDR2 SNEGSKA (reference sequence). This CDR3 has 11 residues. Sequenced by immunoSEQ multiplex PCR; TCRdb stores in-frame clones only, minus some. The data contain roughly 120,000 clones, approximately 85% of them singletons. The TCR originated in an adult in good health. J is TRBJ1-5 and V is TRBV20-1; D is ambiguous. This material consisted of peripheral blood, taken on day 0 of AZD1222 vaccination. CDR3: CSALDNQPQHF. CDR3 in DNA: TGCAGTGCTCTCGACAATCAGCCCCAGCATTTT.